Following are 31 T cell receptor beta chains from one sample sequenced in a study of cytomegalovirus exposure and HLA in healthy donors. The PCR ran on 60 Vbeta and 13 Jbeta primers. The assay was immunoSEQ multiplex PCR, and TCRdb's table has in-frame clones only and misses some. The data contain around 150,000 clones, around three quarters of them seen just once; the ten biggest clones take up 6.5% to 7%. Sequenced sample: PBMCs. Receptors originate from a man aged 35-49 years in good health and CMV-seropositive.

This clone was counted between two and nine times. V and J are TRBV5-8 and TRBJ2-1; TRBD2 matches 12 bases. The CDR3 extends over 18 amino acids. The germline V gene encodes CDR1 SGHTS and CDR2 YDEGEE. J lost 1 base, V lost 3 bases, and 8 bases had no gene match. The CDR3 DNA follows: TGTGCCAGCAGCTCCACTAGCGGGGGGACCAGATCCTACAATGAGCAGTTCTTC. As protein: CASSSTSGGTRSYNEQFF.

The genes are TRBV18 and TRBJ1-1; D possibly corresponds to TRBD1 (5 bases). The germline gives CDR1 KGHSH, CDR2 LQKENI. The CDR3 spans 17 residues. V lost 5 bases to trimming and J lost 6 bases, with 25 bases between them. CDR3: CASSMGRASLVTPEAFF. The CDR3 nucleotides read TGTGCCAGCTCAATGGGCAGGGCATCCCTTGTTACCCCTGAAGCTTTCTTT.

The chain is built from TRBV5-5 and TRBJ2-7; TRBD1 agrees at 7 bases. V gave up 1 base and J gave up 7 bases; unmatched junction bases: 8. The CDR3 spans 14 residues. From germline, CDR1 is SGHKS and CDR2 YYEKEE (reference sequence). The CDR3 region has the DNA TGTGCCAGCAGCTTGAACAGGGACAGTGGGGAGCAGTACTTC. This codes for CASSLNRDSGEQYF.

CDR3 coding DNA: TGTGCCAGCAGCGACGACAGGGTAGGCTACGAGCAGTACTTC. Its protein product is CASSDDRVGYEQYF. This chain uses TRBV2 with TRBJ2-7; 7 nucleotides match TRBD1. Per the germline V gene, CDR1 is SNHLY and CDR2 is FYNNEI. V was pared by 6 bases and J by 3 bases, with 8 bases of the junction left unmatched. The CDR3 is made up of 14 amino acids.

Details on this clone: Within the sample, other DNA sequences also encode this same CDR3. The rearrangement joins TRBV7-9 to TRBJ1-2; D not certain. The CDR3 runs to 13 residues. Germline CDR1 reads SEHNR; CDR2 reads FQNEAQ (reference sequence). Trimming took off 3 bases at V and 1 base at J, with 6 bases between the two ends. DNA for the CDR3: TGTGCCAGCAGCTTCGGGGTTAACTATGGCTACACCTTC. It codes for CASSFGVNYGYTF.

The chain has TRBV4-1 and TRBJ1-3; maybe TRBD1 (6 bases). There are 14 residues in the CDR3. Per the germline V gene, CDR1 is MGHRA and CDR2 is YSYEKL. Trimming took off 5 bases at V and 2 bases at J, with 10 bases between the two ends. CDR3 in DNA: TGCGCCAGCAGCTACCCAGGGGCTGGAAACACCATATATTTT. Amino acid sequence: CASSYPGAGNTIYF.

This clone was counted only a few times. The chain couples TRBV11-2 to TRBJ2-7, with TRBD1 matching 11 bases. CDR1 is SGHAT and CDR2 is FQNNGV in the germline V gene. This CDR3 is built from 18 residues. V was clipped by 5 bases and J by 0 bases; unmatched bases: 12. The DNA for the CDR3 is TGTGCCAGCAGCCTTGGACAGGGGGCTGCCTTCCGCTCCTACGAGCAGTACTTC. Translated: CASSLGQGAAFRSYEQYF.

This chain connects TRBV9 to TRBJ2-2, with D maybe TRBD2 (6 bases). The germline CDR1 and CDR2 sequences are SGDLS and YYNGEE. Trimming took 4 bases from V and 5 from J, leaving 15 bases between them. There are 15 residues in the CDR3. CDR3 in DNA: TGTGCCAGCAGCCCATTGGGGACTTCAACCGGGGAGCTGTTTTTT. Its translation is CASSPLGTSTGELFF.

V usage is TRBV5-1 and J usage is TRBJ2-1; 13 bases align to TRBD2. Per germline, CDR1 SGHRS and CDR2 YFSETQ. Trimming removed 3 bases from V and 10 bases from J; junction bases left unmatched: 1. The CDR3 loop spans 13 amino acids. The CDR3: CASSSGLAGEQFF. CDR3 nucleotides: TGCGCCAGCAGCTCGGGACTAGCGGGGGAGCAGTTCTTC.

The chain links TRBV9 to TRBJ2-1; the match to TRBD2 covers 11 bases. Trimming at V came to 0 bases and at J to 5 bases, leaving 13 bases not matched to a gene. The CDR3 runs 19 residues. CDR1 and CDR2 (germline): SGDLS, YYNGEE. As DNA, the CDR3 is TGTGCCAGCAGCGTAGCTACGTGGGGGCTAGCGGGAGGAGACAATGAGCAGTTCTTC. Protein sequence: CASSVATWGLAGGDNEQFF.

The gene calls are TRBV15 and TRBJ1-3; perhaps TRBD1 as D (6 bases). CDR3 length equals 16 residues. V lost 2 bases and J lost 0, with 11 bases in between. CDR1 LNHNV and CDR2 YYDKDF come from the germline V gene (reference sequence). DNA of the CDR3: TGTGCCACCAGCAGACGTCAGGGGAACTCTGGAAACACCATATATTTT. Protein product: CATSRRQGNSGNTIYF. Based on the CDR3 plus reference TRBV15 and TRBJ1-3, the full variable domain is DAMVIQNPRYQVTQFGKPVTLSCSQTLNHNVMYWYQQKSSQAPKLLFHYYDKDFNNEADTPDNFQSRRPNTSFCFLDIRSPGLGDTAMYLCATSRRQGNSGNTIYFGEGSWLTVV.

The V gene is TRBV6-5, the J gene TRBJ1-4; 10 nucleotides agree with TRBD1. The CDR3 is made up of 14 amino acids. Per the germline V gene, CDR1 is MNHEY and CDR2 is SVGAGI. J gave up 8 bases and V 4 bases, and 4 bases lay outside the gene matches. DNA for the CDR3: TGTGCCAGCAGTTTGACAGGGGGCCGGGAAAAACTGTTTTTT. Its translation is CASSLTGGREKLFF.

The CDR3 protein is CASSNAGLAGGWSYNEQFF. The CDR3 bases are TGTGCCAGCAGTAATGCGGGACTAGCGGGAGGGTGGTCCTACAATGAGCAGTTCTTC. The chain employs TRBV9 and TRBJ2-1; 16 nucleotides agree with TRBD2. J was trimmed by 1 base and V by 5 bases; bases with no gene match: 9. CDR1 is SGDLS, CDR2 YYNGEE, per germline. CDR3 length equals 19 residues.

This chain links TRBV7-9 with TRBJ2-7; TRBD2 agrees at 9 bases. CDR1 is SEHNR, CDR2 FQNEAQ, per germline (reference sequence). After removal of 8 bases from V and 6 bases from J, the junction contained 8 bases not matched to a gene. The CDR3 is made up of 13 amino acids. CDR3 protein: CASGKAGGGEQYF. As DNA, the CDR3 is TGTGCCAGCGGAAAAGCGGGGGGCGGCGAGCAGTACTTC.

V usage is TRBV6-1 and J usage is TRBJ2-7; D unclear. Germline values: CDR1 MNHNS, CDR2 SASEGT. Trimming removed 9 bases from V and 2 bases from J, with 14 bases in between. The length of the CDR3 is 13 residues. The CDR3 DNA is TGTGCCAGTTCGTTAACAGAAGCCTACGAGCAGTACTTC. Protein sequence: CASSLTEAYEQYF.

This chain connects TRBV4-2 to TRBJ1-2; weak D call: TRBD1 (5 bases). V lost 2 bases and J lost 3, with 10 bases in between. The CDR3 totals 14 residues. The germline V gene encodes CDR1 LGHNA and CDR2 YNFKEQ. The DNA for the CDR3 is TGTGCCAGCAGCCAACCCGACAGCTACTATGGCTACACCTTC. Its translation is CASSQPDSYYGYTF.

This clone was counted a few times. This sequence joins TRBV5-1 and TRBJ1-4; D gene ambiguous. CDR1 is SGHRS and CDR2 is YFSETQ in the germline V gene. The V and J ends lost 1 base and 3 bases respectively, with 7 bases between them. The CDR3 length is 14 residues. CDR3 in amino acids: CASSLSGSNEKLFF. The DNA of the CDR3 is TGCGCCAGCAGCTTGTCAGGATCTAATGAAAAACTGTTTTTT.

The chain links TRBV6-1 to TRBJ2-4; perhaps TRBD1 as D (5 bases). Deletions cut 3 bases from V and 3 bases from J, with 18 bases between. This CDR3 contains 17 residues. Germline loops: CDR1 MNHNS, CDR2 SASEGT. The chain's CDR3 is CASSDIRQGFGKNIQYF. CDR3 bases: TGTGCCAGCAGTGATATTCGGCAGGGTTTTGGCAAAAACATTCAGTACTTC.

This chain connects TRBV7-9 to TRBJ2-1, with 10 nucleotides matching TRBD1. Losses at the gene ends were 3 bases for V and 6 bases for J; bases not matched to a gene: 5. CDR3 size: 15 residues. The germline V gene encodes CDR1 SEHNR and CDR2 FQNEAQ (reference sequence). In nucleotides, the CDR3 is TGTGCCAGCAGCTTCGGACAGGGGGAACTCAATGAGCAGTTCTTC. It codes for CASSFGQGELNEQFF.

The V and J genes are TRBV27 and TRBJ1-2, with TRBD1 identical over 8 bases. The germline V gene encodes CDR1 MNHEY and CDR2 SMNVEV (reference sequence). This CDR3 has 14 amino acids. J lost 7 bases, V lost 6 bases, and 10 bases had no gene match. CDR3 protein: CASSTGQGLGGYTF. In DNA, the CDR3 is TGTGCCAGCAGCACAGGACAGGGCTTGGGTGGCTACACCTTC.

The chain has TRBV6-5 and TRBJ1-2, with D tentatively TRBD1 (5 bases). Germline CDR1 is MNHEY and CDR2 is SVGAGI. Between the trimmed V and J ends, which lost 2 bases and 8 bases, there was a span of 15 bases. CDR3 length: 14 amino acids. Here the CDR3 DNA reads TGTGCCAGCAGTTACGGGGGACTCGTGGGCGGCTACACCTTC. This translates into CASSYGGLVGGYTF.

The genes are TRBV6-1 and TRBJ2-6, with 8 bases identical to TRBD2. Germline V gives CDR1 MNHNS, CDR2 SASEGT. The CDR3 has 15 amino acids. After removal of 7 bases from V and 2 bases from J, the junction contained 4 bases not matched to a gene. CDR3 sequence reads: CASIPGGTGANVLTF. The CDR3 DNA reads as TGTGCCAGCATCCCGGGAGGGACTGGGGCCAACGTCCTGACTTTC.

This clone was counted a few times. V gene TRBV5-5 combines with J gene TRBJ1-5; D remains unclear. This CDR3 spans 14 amino acids. Germline CDR1 SGHKS, CDR2 YYEKEE (reference sequence). Trimming shortened V by 1 base and J by 11 bases, and 16 bases separated the two germline ends. The DNA for the CDR3 is TGTGCCAGCAGCTTGTTGTTAGGGCCGGGATCCCAGCATTTT. Translated: CASSLLLGPGSQHF. Variable domain in full (rest from reference TRBV5-5 and TRBJ1-5): DAGVTQSPTHLIKTRGQQVTLRCSPISGHKSVSWYQQVLGQGPQFIFQYYEKEERGRGNFPDRFSARQFPNYSSELNVNALLLGDSALYLCASSLLLGPGSQHFGDGTRLSIL.

This clone occurred a few times. The rearrangement links TRBV7-9 to TRBJ2-1; TRBD1 aligns across 11 bases. This CDR3 contains 16 residues. V lost 7 bases to trimming and J lost 4 bases; unmatched junction nucleotides: 9. Germline CDR1 reads SEHNR; CDR2 reads FQNEAQ (reference sequence). CDR3 coding DNA: TGTGCCAGCACCCAAAGAGGGACAGGGGGTTACAATGAGCAGTTCTTC. This gives the protein CASTQRGTGGYNEQFF. Filled out from reference TRBV7-9 and TRBJ2-1, the complete variable domain reads DTGVSQNPRHKITKRGQNVTFRCDPISEHNRLYWYRQTLGQGPEFLTYFQNEAQLEKSRLLSDRFSAERPKGSFSTLEIQRTEQGDSAMYLCASTQRGTGGYNEQFFGPGTRLTVL.

Worth noting for this clone: Other nucleotide sequences from this sample produce the same CDR3. DNA for the CDR3: TGTGCCAGCAGCGTGGTACCTATGGGATGGACAGGGGGCGAGAGAGGGGCCAACGTCCTGACTTTC. Protein sequence: CASSVVPMGWTGGERGANVLTF. This chain uses TRBV9 with TRBJ2-6; 11 bases map to TRBD1. The V segment lost 2 bases and the J segment 4 bases; nucleotides outside the gene matches: 20. The germline gives CDR1 SGDLS, CDR2 YYNGEE. The CDR3 contains 22 residues.

The rearrangement joins TRBV7-2 to TRBJ2-5; 7 nucleotides agree with TRBD1. This CDR3 is 15 amino acids long. The germline V gene encodes CDR1 SGHTA and CDR2 FQGNSA. J was trimmed by 4 bases and V by 1 base; bases with no gene match: 6. In DNA, the CDR3 is TGTGCCAGCAGCTTAGGGGGACAGCCCCTAGAGACCCAGTACTTC. This gives the protein CASSLGGQPLETQYF.

This sequence joins TRBV5-6 and TRBJ2-7; TRBD1 matches 10 bases. Germline CDR1 SGHDT, CDR2 YYEEEE. V shed 4 bases and J 4 bases; nucleotides not matched to a gene: 8. The CDR3 loop spans 15 amino acids. This CDR3 is CASSRRDRGLYEQYF. The CDR3 nucleotides are TGTGCCAGCAGCCGGCGGGACAGGGGATTGTACGAGCAGTACTTC.

This chain uses TRBV21-1 with TRBJ1-4; the DNA was not used to check the table's D call, TRBD1. TRBV21-1 is given as a pseudogene. The CDR3 is made up of 15 amino acids. This CDR3 is CASSIEGAPNEKLFF. In DNA form, the CDR3 reads TGTGCCAGCAGCATCGAGGGGGCACCAAATGAAAAACTGTTTTTT.

The chain carries TRBV11-2 and TRBJ2-5; D is perhaps TRBD2 (5 bases). Germline V gene sequence: CDR1 SGHAT, CDR2 FQNNGV. The CDR3 is made up of 16 amino acids. Trimming took off 2 bases at V and 2 bases at J, with 15 bases between the two ends. The CDR3 loop reads CASSLSRLHAQETQYF. The DNA of the CDR3 is TGTGCCAGCAGCTTAAGTAGACTACACGCGCAAGAGACCCAGTACTTC.

The rearrangement uses TRBV6-1 and TRBJ2-7; a possible D gene is TRBD1 (5 bases). V lost 8 bases and J lost 3, with 11 bases in between. In germline, CDR1 is MNHNS, CDR2 SASEGT. The CDR3 totals 12 residues. The CDR3 reads CASHRTSYEQYF. In nucleotides, the CDR3 is TGTGCCAGCCACCGGACAAGCTACGAGCAGTACTTC.

In this sample, this clone turned up a few times. The J gene is TRBJ1-1, the V gene TRBV7-2; a weak D match, TRBD1 (6 bases). Germline CDR1 reads SGHTA; CDR2 reads FQGNSA. Trimming removed 4 bases at V and 6 bases at J, with 15 bases between. CDR3 size: 14 residues. This chain's CDR3 is CASSSGTKVAEAFF. CDR3 nucleotide sequence: TGTGCCAGCAGCTCCGGGACAAAGGTCGCTGAAGCTTTCTTT.